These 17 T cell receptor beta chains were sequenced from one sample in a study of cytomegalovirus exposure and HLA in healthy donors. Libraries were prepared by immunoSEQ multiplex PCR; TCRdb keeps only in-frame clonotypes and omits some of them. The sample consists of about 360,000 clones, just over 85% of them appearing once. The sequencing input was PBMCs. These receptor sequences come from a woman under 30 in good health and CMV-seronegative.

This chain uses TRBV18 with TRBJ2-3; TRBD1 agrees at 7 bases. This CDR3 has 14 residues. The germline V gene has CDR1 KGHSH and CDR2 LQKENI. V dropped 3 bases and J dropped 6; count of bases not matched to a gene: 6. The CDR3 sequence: CASSPPGGFDTQYF. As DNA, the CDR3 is TGTGCCAGCTCACCCCCAGGGGGTTTCGATACGCAGTATTTT.

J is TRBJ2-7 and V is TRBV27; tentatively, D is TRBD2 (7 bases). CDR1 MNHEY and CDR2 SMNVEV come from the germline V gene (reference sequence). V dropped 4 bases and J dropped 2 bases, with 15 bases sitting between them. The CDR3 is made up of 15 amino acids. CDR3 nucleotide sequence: TGTGCCAGCAGTTGGACGGGGGGCGTGCCCTACGAGCAGTACTTC. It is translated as CASSWTGGVPYEQYF.

The CDR3 region has the DNA TGTGCCAGCAGCTTCACTAGCGGGGGCGAGCAGTACTTC. Translating gives CASSFTSGGEQYF. The chain recombines TRBV7-2 with TRBJ2-7; 11 bases line up with TRBD2. Losses at the gene ends were 3 bases for V and 6 bases for J; bases not matched to a gene: 1. From germline, CDR1 is SGHTA and CDR2 FQGNSA. CDR3 length: 13 amino acids.

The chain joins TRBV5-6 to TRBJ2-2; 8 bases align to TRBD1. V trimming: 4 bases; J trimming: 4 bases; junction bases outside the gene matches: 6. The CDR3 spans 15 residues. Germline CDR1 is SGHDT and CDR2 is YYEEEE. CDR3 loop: CASSLRTGTTGELFF. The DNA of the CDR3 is TGTGCCAGCAGCCTTCGGACAGGGACCACCGGGGAGCTGTTTTTT.

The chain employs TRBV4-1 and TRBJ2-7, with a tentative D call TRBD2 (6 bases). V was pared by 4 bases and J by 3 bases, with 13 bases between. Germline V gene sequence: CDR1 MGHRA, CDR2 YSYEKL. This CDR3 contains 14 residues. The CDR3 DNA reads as TGCGCCAGCAGCCCGGGAGTAAAATTCTACGAGCAGTACTTC. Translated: CASSPGVKFYEQYF.

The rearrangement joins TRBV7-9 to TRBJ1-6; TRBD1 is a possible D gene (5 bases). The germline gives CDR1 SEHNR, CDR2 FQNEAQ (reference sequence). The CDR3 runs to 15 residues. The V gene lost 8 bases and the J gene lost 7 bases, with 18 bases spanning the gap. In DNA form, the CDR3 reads TGTGCCAGCGGCACCAACAGGCCCCAGAATTCACCCCTCCACTTT. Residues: CASGTNRPQNSPLHF.

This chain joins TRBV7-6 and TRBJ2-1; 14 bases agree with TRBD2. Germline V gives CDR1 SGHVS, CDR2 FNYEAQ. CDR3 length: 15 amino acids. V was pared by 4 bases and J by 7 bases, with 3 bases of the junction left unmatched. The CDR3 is CASSSGLAGVNEQFF. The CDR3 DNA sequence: TGTGCCAGCAGCTCGGGACTAGCGGGAGTTAATGAGCAGTTCTTC.

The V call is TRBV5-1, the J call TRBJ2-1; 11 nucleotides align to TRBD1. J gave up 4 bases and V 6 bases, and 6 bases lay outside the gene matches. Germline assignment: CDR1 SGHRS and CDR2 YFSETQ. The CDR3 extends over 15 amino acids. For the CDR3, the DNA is TGCGCCAGCACAGTTGGGACAGGGGGTTACAATGAGCAGTTCTTC. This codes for CASTVGTGGYNEQFF.

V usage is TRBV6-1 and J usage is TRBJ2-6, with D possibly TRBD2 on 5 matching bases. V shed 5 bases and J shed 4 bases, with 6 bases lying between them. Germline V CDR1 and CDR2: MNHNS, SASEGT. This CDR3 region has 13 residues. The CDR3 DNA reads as TGTGCCAGCAGTACGGGGGGGGCCAACGTCCTGACTTTC. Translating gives CASSTGGANVLTF.

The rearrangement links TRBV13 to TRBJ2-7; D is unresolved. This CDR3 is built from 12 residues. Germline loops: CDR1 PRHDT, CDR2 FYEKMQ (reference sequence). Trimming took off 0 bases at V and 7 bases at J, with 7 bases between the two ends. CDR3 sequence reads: CASSLGLDEQYF. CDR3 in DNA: TGTGCCAGCAGCTTAGGGCTAGATGAGCAGTACTTC.

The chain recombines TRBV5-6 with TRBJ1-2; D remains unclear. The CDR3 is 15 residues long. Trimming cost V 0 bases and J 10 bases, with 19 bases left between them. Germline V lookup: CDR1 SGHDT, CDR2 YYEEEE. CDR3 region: CASSLGGVSWEIYTF. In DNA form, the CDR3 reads TGTGCCAGCAGCTTGGGTGGGGTCTCGTGGGAGATCTACACCTTC. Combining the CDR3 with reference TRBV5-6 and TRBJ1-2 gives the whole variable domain DAGVTQSPTHLIKTRGQQVTLRCSPKSGHDTVSWYQQALGQGPQFIFQYYEEEERQRGNFPDRFSGHQFPNYSSELNVNALLLGDSALYLCASSLGGVSWEIYTFGSGTRLTVV.

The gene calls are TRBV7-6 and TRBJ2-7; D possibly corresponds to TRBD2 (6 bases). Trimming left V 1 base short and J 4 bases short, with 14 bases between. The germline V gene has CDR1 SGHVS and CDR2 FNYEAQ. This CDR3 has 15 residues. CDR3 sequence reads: CASSLGNGGGYEQYF. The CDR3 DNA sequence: TGTGCCAGCAGCTTAGGGAATGGAGGAGGGTACGAGCAGTACTTC.

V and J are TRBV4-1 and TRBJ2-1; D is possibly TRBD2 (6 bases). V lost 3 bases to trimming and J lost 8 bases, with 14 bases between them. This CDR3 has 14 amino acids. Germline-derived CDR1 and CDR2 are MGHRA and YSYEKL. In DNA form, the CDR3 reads TGCGCCAGCAGCCAGAGGGACTTTACATATGAGCAGTTCTTC. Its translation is CASSQRDFTYEQFF.

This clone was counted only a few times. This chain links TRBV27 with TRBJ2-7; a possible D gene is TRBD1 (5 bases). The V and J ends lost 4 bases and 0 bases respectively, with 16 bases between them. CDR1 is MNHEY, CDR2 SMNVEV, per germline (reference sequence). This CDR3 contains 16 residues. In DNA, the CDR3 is TGTGCCAGCAGTTACCGCACAGGCCACTTCTCCTACGAGCAGTACTTC. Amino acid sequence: CASSYRTGHFSYEQYF.

The chain's CDR3 is CSVLTGTGGAEAFF. The CDR3 nucleotides are TGCAGCGTTCTAACCGGGACCGGGGGAGCTGAAGCTTTCTTT. The rearrangement joins TRBV29-1 to TRBJ1-1; D perhaps matches TRBD1 (5 bases). CDR1 and CDR2 from the germline V gene are SQVTM and ANQGSEA. The V gene lost 5 bases and the J gene lost 6 bases, with 19 bases spanning the gap. The CDR3 runs 14 residues.

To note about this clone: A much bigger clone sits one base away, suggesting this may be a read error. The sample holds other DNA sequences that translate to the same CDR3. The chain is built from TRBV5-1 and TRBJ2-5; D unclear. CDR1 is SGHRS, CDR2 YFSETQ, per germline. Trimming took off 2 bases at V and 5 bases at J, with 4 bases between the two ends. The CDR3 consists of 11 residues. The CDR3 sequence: CASSFGETQYF. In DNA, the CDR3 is TGCGCCAGCAGCTTCGGGGAGACCCAGTACTTC.

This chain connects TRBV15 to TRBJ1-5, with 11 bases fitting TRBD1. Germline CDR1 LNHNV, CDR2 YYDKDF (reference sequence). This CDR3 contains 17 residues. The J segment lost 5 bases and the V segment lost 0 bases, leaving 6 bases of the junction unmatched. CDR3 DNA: TGTGCCACCAGCAGAGAATCTGGACAGGGGGCTCATCAGCCCCAGCATTTT. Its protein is CATSRESGQGAHQPQHF.